This T cell receptor beta chain was recovered during a study of blood T cell repertoires in COVID-19 (TCRdb year 2020). Broadly, across the study: The collaborator samples originated in the United States, Italy and Spain and spanned the acute and convalescent phases of COVID-19. Samples came from the ongoing ImmuneRACE study (first 160 participants) plus 1,254 subjects from 6 global collaborators. The sample metadata nearly always contained a de-identified subject ID, COVID-19 status, age in years and sex. The repertoires were released in a freely available public database meant as a resource for research on the immune response to SARS-CoV-2. Subjects who had been exposed to COVID-19, were actively infected with it, or had recovered from it provided the deeply sampled blood TCRbeta repertoires that made up the dataset. The prospective study material was composed of cDNA or gDNA derived from T cells, B-cell-depleted T cells, or PBMCs. Where available, HLA class I and class II types were obtained from metadata supplied by the sample provider rather than from assay-based typing. Summary of the overall study and its limitations: How much clinical and demographic metadata was included differed by source and by participant, and the metadata was provided uncurated.

TCRbeta CDR3 regions were amplified from genomic DNA by means of the immunoSEQ Assay, a bias-controlled multiplex PCR. Per the source publication's procedure: The number of nucleated cells in each sample was estimated from the amplification of reference gene primers within the assay. To quantify the absolute abundance of each unique TCRbeta CDR3 rearrangement, sequence reads were collapsed and filtered. For each sample, productive Simpson clonality was calculated by taking the square root of Simpson's diversity index across productive rearrangements. The table was pulled from immuneACCESS by TCRdb, which kept in-frame rearrangements only. Such tables lose some clones; where checked, under half of the loss comes from unresolved V genes, and the rest has no known cause. D and trimming were read from the DNA, whereas the V and J calls and clone size are those reported in that table. The sample table contains about 220,000 clones; only one count was recorded for about 80% of them. Of the sample, approximately 3% falls within the top ten clones.

A second Seattle source provided samples from volunteer blood donors who had recovered from COVID-19. Each collaborating institution followed its own protocols to collect whole blood in K2EDTA tubes. For TCRbeta analysis, collaborator samples were shipped as frozen whole blood, as isolated PBMCs, or as DNA extracted from either sample type. The CDR1 and CDR2 encoded by the germline V gene are WSHSY and SAAADI. The CDR3 numbers 14 residues from cysteine through phenylalanine. Only the CDR3 DNA stays, 42 bases, in frame from base 1. Clipping removes 7 bases from V and 10 bases from J, with 8 as the unmatched junction base count. Comments on this clone: Its antigen remains unidentified. Base qualities are not provided; no much larger clone lies one nucleotide away.

The chain uses TRBV10-2 and TRBJ2-3; the central 13 bases match TRBD2. The TCR originated in a woman younger than 45 who had recovered from COVID-19. The sample was peripheral blood. The nucleotides are TGCGCCAGCATAGGGACTAGCGGGATGGACGCGCAGTATTTT. It translates as CASIGTSGMDAQYF.